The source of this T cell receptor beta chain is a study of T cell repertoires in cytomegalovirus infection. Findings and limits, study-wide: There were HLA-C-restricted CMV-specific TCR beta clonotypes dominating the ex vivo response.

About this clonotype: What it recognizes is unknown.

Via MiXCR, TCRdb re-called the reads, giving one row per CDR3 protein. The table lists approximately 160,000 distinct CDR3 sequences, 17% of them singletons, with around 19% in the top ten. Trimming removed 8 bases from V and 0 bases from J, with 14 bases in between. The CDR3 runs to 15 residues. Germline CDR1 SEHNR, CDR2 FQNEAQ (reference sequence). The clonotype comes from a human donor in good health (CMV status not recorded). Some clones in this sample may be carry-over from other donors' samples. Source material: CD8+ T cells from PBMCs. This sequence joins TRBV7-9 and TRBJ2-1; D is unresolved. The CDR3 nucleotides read TGTGCCAGCTATCTCCCTTCCAGCTCCTACAATGAGCAGTTCTTC. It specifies CASYLPSSSYNEQFF.